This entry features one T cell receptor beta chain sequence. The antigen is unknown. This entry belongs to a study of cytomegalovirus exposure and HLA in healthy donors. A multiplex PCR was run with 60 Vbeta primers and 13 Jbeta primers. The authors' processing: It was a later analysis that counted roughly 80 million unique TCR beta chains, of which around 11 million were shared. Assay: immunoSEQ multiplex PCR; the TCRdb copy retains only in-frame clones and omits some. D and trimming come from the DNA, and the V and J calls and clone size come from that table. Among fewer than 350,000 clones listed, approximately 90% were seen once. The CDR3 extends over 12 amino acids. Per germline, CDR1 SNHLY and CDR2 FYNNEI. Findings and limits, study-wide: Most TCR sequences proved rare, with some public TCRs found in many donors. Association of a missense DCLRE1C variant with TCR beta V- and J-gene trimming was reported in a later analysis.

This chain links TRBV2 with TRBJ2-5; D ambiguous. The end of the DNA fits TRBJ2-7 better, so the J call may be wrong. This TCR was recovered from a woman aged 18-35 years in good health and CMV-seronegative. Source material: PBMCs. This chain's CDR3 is CASSLSSYEQYF. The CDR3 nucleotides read TGTGCCAGCAGCCTCTCGAGCTACGAGCAGTACTTC.